Listed below are T cell receptor beta chains from one sample, sequenced in a study of graft-versus-host responses after intestinal transplantation. Assay: immunoSEQ multiplex PCR; the TCRdb copy retains only in-frame clones and omits some. This sample has some 22,000 clones, with about 55% found just once. This material consisted of alloreactive CD4+ T cells from a mixed lymphocyte reaction culture, taken before intestinal transplant. Receptors were obtained from a human patient who received an intestinal transplant. Both conserved end residues are part of each CDR3. The order of the fields is clone size, J gene, V gene, D gene, CDR3 DNA, CDR3 protein. A D gene is named only where the DNA matches it firmly. For some rows the clone size is stated as once, few or many, or as a class when expanded; others skip it.

- | TRBJ2-1 | TRBV6-1 | - | TGTGCCAGCAGTGAAACAAGGTGGCAGGGCTACAATGAGCAGTTCTTC | CASSETRWQGYNEQFF
- | TRBJ2-7 | TRBV7-2 | TRBD2 | TGTGCCAGCAGCTCCCGACTAGCGGGAGGCCCGGAGCAGTACTTC | CASSSRLAGGPEQYF
- | TRBJ1-2 | TRBV29-1 | TRBD1 | TGCAGCGCCGACAGGGCGGACTATGGCTACACCTTC | CSADRADYGYTF
few | TRBJ2-3 | TRBV5-3 | - | TGTGCCAGAAGCTCGTCTAGCGATACAGATACGCAGTATTTT | CARSSSSDTDTQYF
- | TRBJ1-1 | TRBV30 | - | TGTGCCTGGAGTCGATGGGACATCTACACTGAAGCTTTCTTT | CAWSRWDIYTEAFF
- | TRBJ2-7 | TRBV29-1 | TRBD2 | TGCAGCGTTGAGGGCCTAGCGGGAGGGTCCGCCTACGAGCAGTACTTC | CSVEGLAGGSAYEQYF
- | TRBJ1-2 | TRBV19 | - | TGTGCCAGTAGTATAGGACAGTTTGGAGGCTACACCTTC | CASSIGQFGGYTF
few | TRBJ2-5 | TRBV19 | TRBD1 | TGTGCCAGTAGTACCGACAGGGTCACGGGGACCCAGTACTTC | CASSTDRVTGTQYF
few | TRBJ1-5 | TRBV6-5 | TRBD1 | TGTGCCAGCAGAAAACAGGGGGCTTTGCAGCCCCAGCATTTT | CASRKQGALQPQHF
- | TRBJ2-7 | TRBV30 | - | TGTGCCTGGAATCCCGGGACATTTTACGAGCAGTACTTC | CAWNPGTFYEQYF
- | TRBJ1-1 | TRBV4-1 | - | TGCGCCAGCAGCTGGGGGGGGGCTCTGACGGGGGACACTGAAGCTTTCTTT | CASSWGGALTGDTEAFF
- | TRBJ1-2 | TRBV28 | - | TGTGCCAGCAGTTTGAGGGGGAACTATGGCTACACCTTC | CASSLRGNYGYTF
- | TRBJ2-7 | TRBV29-1 | TRBD1 | TGCAGCGTAACCTACGCCGGGACAGGGCTCTACGAGCAGTACTTC | CSVTYAGTGLYEQYF
- | TRBJ1-2 | TRBV18 | - | TGTGCCAGCTCACCGGGGCAGATCTATGGCTACACCTTC | CASSPGQIYGYTF
- | TRBJ2-3 | TRBV2 | TRBD1 | TGTGCCAGACAGGGGGCGAGGGGCACAGATACGCAGTATTTT | CARQGARGTDTQYF
- | TRBJ1-4 | TRBV6-6 | - | TGTGCCAGCAGTCCGACAGCAACTAATGAAAAACTGTTTTTT | CASSPTATNEKLFF
- | TRBJ1-1 | TRBV6-5 | TRBD1 | TGTGCCAGCAGGATAATGACAGGGGTTAACACTGAAGCTTTCTTT | CASRIMTGVNTEAFF
- | TRBJ2-1 | TRBV7-2 | TRBD2 | TGTGCCAGCAGGTGGCTAGCGGGATACAATGAGCAGTTCTTC | CASRWLAGYNEQFF
medium-sized | TRBJ1-1 | TRBV7-3 | - | TGTGCCAGCAGCTCCTCGGGGAACACTGAAGCTTTCTTT | CASSSSGNTEAFF
few | TRBJ2-7 | TRBV19 | TRBD2 | TGTGCCAGTAGTCCCGGGACTAATACGCAGCAGTACTTC | CASSPGTNTQQYF
- | TRBJ2-7 | TRBV29-1 | TRBD1 | TGCAGCGTTGCAGGGGGCACCTACGAGCAGTACTTC | CSVAGGTYEQYF
- | TRBJ2-7 | TRBV28 | TRBD2 | TGTGCCAGCAAAACTAGCGGGAGCGGGGTCTACGAGCAGTACTTC | CASKTSGSGVYEQYF
- | TRBJ1-5 | TRBV7-2 | - | TGTGCCAGCAGCTCACTCGCGGGGTACAATCAGCCCCAGCATTTT | CASSSLAGYNQPQHF
once | TRBJ2-1 | TRBV4-1 | TRBD2 | TGCGCCAGCAGCCAAGATTCCAGCGGGAGTTGGAATGAGCAGTTCTTC | CASSQDSSGSWNEQFF
- | TRBJ2-2 | TRBV5-1 | TRBD1 | TGCGCCAGCAGCTTGGTTTCGGACAGGGTTTGGAAGGACACCGGGGAGCTGTTTTTT | CASSLVSDRVWKDTGELFF
once | TRBJ2-1 | TRBV6-5 | - | TGTGCCAGCAGTGCCAGAGGGAACTCCTACAATGAGCAGTTCTTC | CASSARGNSYNEQFF
- | TRBJ2-5 | TRBV10-3 | - | TGTGCCATCAGTGAGTCGAGGGCGCGGGGCCAGTGGGGGACCCAGTACTTC | CAISESRARGQWGTQYF
few | TRBJ2-7 | TRBV6-6 | TRBD1 | TGTGCCAGCAGAGAACAGGGGGCTGGGGAGCAGTACTTC | CASREQGAGEQYF
once | TRBJ2-7 | TRBV25-1 | - | TGTGCCAGCAGTGAATATAACAGGGCCTACGAGCAGTACTTC | CASSEYNRAYEQYF
- | TRBJ2-7 | TRBV9 | - | TGTGCCAGCAGCGTAGCCCAGGGTATAGGGCAAGGGTCCTACGAGCAGTACTTC | CASSVAQGIGQGSYEQYF
- | TRBJ2-1 | TRBV29-1 | TRBD2 | TGCAGCGTCCTCCCCCTTAGAAGCGGGAGCGATGAGCAGTTCTTC | CSVLPLRSGSDEQFF
- | TRBJ1-1 | TRBV7-9 | TRBD1 | TGTGCCAGCAGCTCGTTTACAGGGGACGGAGCTGAAGCTTTCTTT | CASSSFTGDGAEAFF
- | TRBJ2-2 | TRBV5-1 | TRBD1 | TGCGCCAGCAGCTTGGCGCAGGGGGCGATCGGGGAGCTGTTTTTT | CASSLAQGAIGELFF
- | TRBJ2-1 | TRBV6-1 | - | TGTGCCAGCAGTGATTCAGTGTTCCCAGGGCAGTTCTTC | CASSDSVFPGQFF
- | TRBJ2-1 | TRBV2 | - | TGTGCCAGCAGTGATAAGAGAGGTGAGCAGTTCTTC | CASSDKRGEQFF
- | TRBJ2-1 | TRBV9 | TRBD2 | TGTGCCAGCAGCGTAGGAGGGACTAGCGGTTACAATGAGCAGTTCTTC | CASSVGGTSGYNEQFF
- | TRBJ2-6 | TRBV2 | TRBD1 | TGTGCCAGCAGTGATCACGGGACAGGGAGTGGGGCCAACGTCCTGACTTTC | CASSDHGTGSGANVLTF
- | TRBJ1-1 | TRBV7-9 | TRBD1 | TGTGCCAGCAGCTTAGCGTGGGGGACAGGTCGAACTGAAGCTTTCTTT | CASSLAWGTGRTEAFF
- | TRBJ2-1 | TRBV28 | TRBD2 | TGTGCCAGCCAGTTTGGCGGGAGGGCTCAAAATGAGCAGTTCTTC | CASQFGGRAQNEQFF
- | TRBJ2-7 | TRBV7-9 | TRBD2 | TGTGCCAGCAGCTTTCGGGTGGCTAGCGGGGGGTACTACGAGCAGTACTTC | CASSFRVASGGYYEQYF
- | TRBJ2-3 | TRBV30 | - | TGTGCCTGGAGTGTATGGGGGGGGCCGACCACGCAGTATTTT | CAWSVWGGPTTQYF
- | TRBJ2-1 | TRBV9 | TRBD1 | TGTGCCAGCAGCACAACAGGGGACTACAATGAGCAGTTCTTC | CASSTTGDYNEQFF
few | TRBJ1-3 | TRBV9 | - | TGTGCCAGCAGCGTAGAGCCCCCGGCGGCTGGAAACACCATATATTTT | CASSVEPPAAGNTIYF
- | TRBJ1-1 | TRBV18 | - | TGTGCCAGCTACGGAGAGACTGCTCAAGCTTTCTTT | CASYGETAQAFF
- | TRBJ2-3 | TRBV2 | TRBD2 | TGTGCCAGCAAGTTAGGACTAGGTCTGACAGATACGCAGTATTTT | CASKLGLGLTDTQYF
- | TRBJ2-5 | TRBV30 | - | TGTGCCTGGAGTGGCCTTGACGGAGGGACCCAGTACTTC | CAWSGLDGGTQYF
few | TRBJ2-7 | TRBV25-1 | TRBD1 | TGTGCCAGCAGAGAACCGGGACAGGGGGCCTACGAGCAGTACTTC | CASREPGQGAYEQYF
- | TRBJ2-4 | TRBV28 | - | TGTGCCAGCAGTTTCTCTAGAGCTTTAGCCAAAAACATTCAGTACTTC | CASSFSRALAKNIQYF
- | TRBJ2-3 | TRBV7-9 | - | TGTGCCAGCAGCTTAGGCTATTTAGATACGCAGTATTTT | CASSLGYLDTQYF
- | TRBJ1-1 | TRBV18 | - | TGTGCCAGCTCACCCGGGGATCCGAAAGCGACTGAAGCTTTCTTT | CASSPGDPKATEAFF
medium-sized | TRBJ2-7 | TRBV6-6 | - | TGTGCCAGCGGAACAGAGTTCTCCTACGAGCAGTACTTC | CASGTEFSYEQYF
- | TRBJ1-2 | TRBV11-2 | - | TGTGCCAGCAGCTTAGCGGGGGTGCACTATGGCTACACCTTC | CASSLAGVHYGYTF
- | TRBJ2-1 | TRBV4-1 | - | TGCGCCAGCAGCCAACAGGGGAGTAATGAGCAGTTCTTC | CASSQQGSNEQFF
- | TRBJ2-2 | TRBV6-5 | TRBD1 | TGTGCCAGCAGTTCCCCCGGGACAGGTTACACCGGGGAGCTGTTTTTT | CASSSPGTGYTGELFF
- | TRBJ2-5 | TRBV18 | TRBD2 | TGTGCCAGCTCACTAGCGGGAGAGACCCAGTACTTC | CASSLAGETQYF